This entry concerns a single T cell receptor (beta chain). Synthetic TCR analog templates were added to each PCR reaction. Method: immunoSEQ multiplex PCR; TCRdb's copy keeps in-frame clones and lacks some. The sample includes roughly 130,000 clones, approximately 84% of them seen just once. The CDR3 is made up of 15 amino acids. Germline CDR1 reads MDHEN; CDR2 reads SYDVKM. V lost 4 bases to trimming and J lost 1 base, with 13 bases between them. This sample was taken from a study of PD-L1 blockade in urothelial cancer. The wider study: About 85% of the roughly 30 patients comprised males who had bladder-origin urothelial cancer. The authors examined blood 3 weeks (second dose) and 6 weeks after treatment start. Median T cell yield from blood was roughly 150,000.

The time point here: pretreatment peripheral blood. The sample in question was PBMCs, obtained around atezolizumab (anti-PD-L1) treatment. The receptor's source is a man aged 50-59 years with urothelial cancer. The chain couples TRBV28 to TRBJ2-5; tentative D call: TRBD2 (6 bases). CDR3 nucleotides: TGTGCCAGCAGTTCCCAGGGAGGAGGCCAAGAGACCCAGTACTTC. Translated: CASSSQGGGQETQYF.